This T cell receptor (beta chain) was recovered during a study of identical twins. This CDR3 spans 13 amino acids. Germline CDR1 is LGHNA and CDR2 is YNFKEQ. V was shortened by 4 bases and J by 4 bases, with 10 bases between the two germline ends. This clonotype was counted many times. Template switching, a step in the protocol, added a universal primer site, and cDNA carried unique molecular identifiers. TCRdb itself ran the 5' RACE reads through MiXCR, one entry per CDR3 protein. The table records roughly 570,000 distinct CDR3 sequences, 9% to 10% of them present only once. These records were also assigned to another study, of yellow fever vaccine responses in identical twins.

The chain employs TRBV4-2 and TRBJ1-1, with D perhaps matching TRBD1 (5 bases). Sequencing was carried out using PBMCs. This TCR came from a woman younger than 30 in good health. The CDR3 bases are TGTGCCAGCAGCCTAGGAGGGGCCACTGAAGCTTTCTTT. Amino acids: CASSLGGATEAFF.